A selection of T cell receptor beta chains follows, all from one sample in a study of blood T cell repertoires in COVID-19. Profiling relied on immunoSEQ multiplex PCR, and the TCRdb table lists in-frame clones only, not all of them. Here the sample spans a few hundred thousand clones, approximately 86% being singletons. The sample taken for sequencing was peripheral blood. These receptors all stem from a man aged 25-40 years with active or convalescent COVID-19. CDR3s include the opening cysteine and the closing phenylalanine or tryptophan. A D gene is named only where the DNA matches it firmly. The size field is filled for only some rows; it gives once, few, many or a size class.

DNA	CDR3	D	size	J	V
TGTGCCTGGAGTCGGAGTTCAGATCAGCCCCAGCATTTT	CAWSRSSDQPQHF	.	.	TRBJ1-5	TRBV30
TGCGCCAGCAGCTCCGTTCAGGGGGCAGGCCCCTATGGCTACACCTTC	CASSSVQGAGPYGYTF	TRBD1	.	TRBJ1-2	TRBV5-1
TGTGCCAGCAGCCGACCGGGACAGGGGTACCACGAGCAGTACTTC	CASSRPGQGYHEQYF	TRBD1	.	TRBJ2-7	TRBV3-1/TRBV3-2
TGTGCCAGCAGTTTGCAGGGTTCCATTCAGTACTTC	CASSLQGSIQYF	.	.	TRBJ2-4	TRBV12-3/TRBV12-4
TGTGCCAGCAGCCCAGACAGAGGCTATGGAAACACCATATATTTT	CASSPDRGYGNTIYF	.	few	TRBJ1-3	TRBV7-9
TGTGTCCCCCCCCAGGGGCGAGATCAGCCCCAGCATTTT	CVPPQGRDQPQHF	.	.	TRBJ1-5	TRBV11-2
TGTGCCAGCTCAAAAACTAGCGGAGCATACAATGAGCAGTTCTTC	CASSKTSGAYNEQFF	TRBD2	.	TRBJ2-1	TRBV19
TGTGCCAGCAGTGAACTCAGGGGGCATTATGGAAACACCATATATTTT	CASSELRGHYGNTIYF	TRBD1	.	TRBJ1-3	TRBV6-1
TGTGCCAGCAGCTTACTCTTAGGGGGGCCCCAGCATTTT	CASSLLLGGPQHF	.	once	TRBJ1-5	TRBV2
TGTGCCAGCAGCCCCGGACAGGGGGCCAATTTTTACTCTAGCACAGATACGCAGTATTTT	CASSPGQGANFYSSTDTQYF	TRBD1	.	TRBJ2-3	TRBV6-6
TGTGCCAGCAGGCGGGATGATAGCAATCAGCCCCAGCATTTT	CASRRDDSNQPQHF	.	.	TRBJ1-5	TRBV6-1
TGTGCCAGCAGCTTAGATCGTGGGCGAGAGACCCAGTACTTC	CASSLDRGRETQYF	.	.	TRBJ2-5	TRBV11-2
TGTGCCAGCAGCGAGACAGGGACCTATGGCTACACCTTC	CASSETGTYGYTF	TRBD1	.	TRBJ1-2	TRBV14
TGCGCCAGCAGTGAGCTGTCCTCGGGGGAGCAGTTCTTC	CASSELSSGEQFF	.	.	TRBJ2-1	TRBV10-1
TGTGCCAGCTCACCCCAAGCGCCGGACACCGGGGAGCTGTTTTTT	CASSPQAPDTGELFF	.	.	TRBJ2-2	TRBV18